The source of this T cell receptor (beta chain) is a study of Graves' ophthalmopathy and Graves' hyperthyroidism. Across the study: Peripheral blood sampling preceded any treatment and occurred at initial diagnosis.

Germline CDR1 is SGHAT and CDR2 is FQNNGV. The CDR3 extends over 16 amino acids. V was shortened by 6 bases and J by 0 bases, with 15 bases between the two germline ends. Amplifying from RNA transcripts, the study obtained TCR beta CDR3 regions. Amplification began with first-round RT-PCR using HTBI primers, then second-round multiplex PCR was performed. TCRdb used MiXCR to reprocess the multiplex PCR reads, holding one entry per CDR3 protein. This sample carries 200,000 to 250,000 distinct CDR3 sequences, roughly 21% of them seen once, and the ten largest clones take roughly 40%. In the case of this clonotype: Its antigen is unidentified.

Study-level points and caveats: For separating ophthalmopathy from stable hyperthyroidism, a 13-signature model gave 85% to 90% sensitivity and 65% to 82% specificity.

The chain links TRBV11-2 to TRBJ1-3; possible D gene TRBD1, 5 bases. This TCR was recovered from a woman in her forties or fifties with Graves' ophthalmopathy. Sequencing was performed on peripheral blood. The CDR3 spells CASSQPGRISGNTIYF. DNA of the CDR3: TGTGCCAGCAGTCAACCGGGACGAATCTCTGGAAACACCATATATTTT.